One sample yielded the 12 T cell receptor beta chains listed below, sequenced in a study of CD8+CD57+ T cells in acquired aplastic anemia. The sequenced patients had an expansion of CD8+CD57+ cells seen by flow cytometry. Genomic DNA, serving as template, underwent TCR beta VDJ and CDR3 profiling. TCRdb re-called the reads through MiXCR, storing one row per CDR3 protein. The table lists 200,000 to 300,000 distinct CDR3 sequences, roughly half of them singletons, with 7.8% in the top ten. Sequenced input: sorted CD4+, CD8+, or CD8+CD57+ T cells (not recorded which) from PBMCs. The receptors come from a human donor with aplastic anemia.

This clonotype was seen at least ten times. The junction shows a germline mismatch at one end, possibly a read error. The V call is TRBV7-7, the J call TRBJ2-2; TRBD2 aligns across 11 bases. Germline CDR1 SSHAT, CDR2 FNYEAQ (reference sequence). The CDR3 extends over 18 amino acids. CDR3 region: CASSTGLAGPANTGELFF. CDR3 nucleotides: TGTGCTAGCAGCACTGGACTAGCGGGCCCCGCGAACACCGGGGAGCTGTTTTTT.

The V call is TRBV3-1, the J call TRBJ1-6, with D perhaps matching TRBD1 (5 bases). The CDR3 covers 15 residues. Germline values: CDR1 LGHDT, CDR2 YNNKEL (reference sequence). The V end lost 0 bases, the J end lost 11 bases, and 14 bases lay between the germline ends. This chain's CDR3 is CASSQDRGWNTPLHF. The CDR3 nucleotides are TGTGCCAGCAGCCAAGATCGGGGCTGGAATACACCCCTCCACTTT.

V is TRBV25-1 and J is TRBJ2-7; TRBD2 matches 10 bases. Germline CDR1 MGHDK, CDR2 SYGVNS. Losses at the gene ends were 3 bases for V and 7 bases for J; bases not matched to a gene: 3. The CDR3 contains 13 residues. The CDR3: CASSEWTSGEQYV. The DNA of the CDR3 is TGTGCCAGCAGTGAGTGGACTAGCGGTGAGCAGTACGTC.

This clonotype was counted once. This chain's CDR3 is CASSAGTGLNQPQHF. In nucleotides, the CDR3 is TGCGCCAGCAGCGCCGGGACAGGCCTTAATCAGCCCCAGCATTTT. This chain uses TRBV5-1 with TRBJ1-5; 8 nucleotides agree with TRBD1. V lost 4 bases and J lost 4; bases outside the gene matches: 7. CDR3 length: 15 residues. Germline CDR1 SGHRS, CDR2 YFSETQ.

The chain uses TRBV20-1 and TRBJ1-1; D is uncertain. Germline loops: CDR1 DFQATT, CDR2 SNEGSKA (reference sequence). The CDR3 length is 11 residues. The V end lost 6 bases, the J end lost 1 base, and 6 bases lay between the germline ends. The CDR3 DNA follows: TGCAGTGCGCAGAGGAACACTGAAGCTTTCTTT. Translated, it gives CSAQRNTEAFF.

Points on this clonotype: One end of the junction does not line up with germline, which may come from a read error. The J gene is TRBJ2-2, the V gene TRBV5-1, with D unresolved. The CDR3 extends over 15 amino acids. Germline V gene lookup returns CDR1 SGHRS and CDR2 YFSETQ. CDR3 DNA sequence: TGTGCCAGCAGCTTGTCAGCAGAGCGTACCGGGGAGCTGTTTTTT. Translating it yields CASSLSAERTGELFF.

J is TRBJ1-1 and V is TRBV13; D not resolved. CDR3 length: 13 amino acids. V lost 2 bases and J 0 bases, leaving 4 bases between the germline ends. Germline loops: CDR1 PRHDT, CDR2 FYEKMQ (reference sequence). The chain's CDR3 is CASSLTMNTEAFF. The CDR3 bases are TGTGCCAGCAGCTTAACAATGAACACTGAAGCTTTCTTT.

This clonotype was picked up many times. The chain employs TRBV7-2 and TRBJ1-1, with D perhaps TRBD1 (6 bases). The CDR3 runs to 18 residues. Germline V gene lookup returns CDR1 SGHTA and CDR2 FQGNSA. Trimming pared 4 bases from V and 4 bases from J, leaving 25 bases between. The CDR3 sequence: CASSSRGDIRDFGTEAFF. DNA for the CDR3: TGTGCCAGCAGCTCCCGGGGGGACATCCGGGACTTTGGCACTGAAGCTTTCTTT.

This clonotype has more than one count but fewer than ten. This chain links TRBV7-6 with TRBJ2-5; D may be TRBD2 (6 bases). The V end was cut by 10 bases, the J end by 5 bases, with 14 bases between. The CDR3 sequence is 12 residues long. Germline loops: CDR1 SGHVS, CDR2 FNYEAQ. In nucleotides, the CDR3 is TGTGCCACAGACCCGGGAGTGGAGACCCAGTACTTC. It yields the protein CATDPGVETQYF.

Concerning this clonotype: This CDR3 is missing its conserved last phenylalanine or tryptophan, likely due to a read error. This chain links TRBV10-1 with TRBJ1-1; D is ambiguous. Trimming shortened V by 5 bases and J by 3 bases, and 10 bases separated the two germline ends. This CDR3 comprises 13 residues. Germline lookup yields CDR1 WNHNN and CDR2 SYGVQD (reference sequence). For the CDR3, the DNA is TGCGCCAGCAGTATTGACGGAGACACTGAAGCTTTCTCT. This translates into CASSIDGDTEAFS.

This clonotype has only a few counts. The genes are TRBV28 and TRBJ2-2; 10 bases line up with TRBD2. The CDR3 is made up of 18 amino acids. Germline CDR1 MDHEN, CDR2 SYDVKM. The V segment lost 5 bases and the J segment 4 bases; nucleotides outside the gene matches: 13. The CDR3 DNA follows: TGTGCCAGCAGTCCCCTTCTAGCGGGAGTTATCGGCACCGGGGAGCTGTTTTTT. Protein: CASSPLLAGVIGTGELFF.

This clonotype was counted at least ten times. In nucleotides, the CDR3 is TGTGCCAGCAGTTCCGGGACTAGAGCCTACAATGAGCAGTTCTTC. This encodes CASSSGTRAYNEQFF. The genes are TRBV12-3 or TRBV12-4 and TRBJ2-1, with 8 bases lining up with TRBD2. The CDR3 has 15 residues. V dropped 4 bases and J dropped 2; count of bases not matched to a gene: 4.